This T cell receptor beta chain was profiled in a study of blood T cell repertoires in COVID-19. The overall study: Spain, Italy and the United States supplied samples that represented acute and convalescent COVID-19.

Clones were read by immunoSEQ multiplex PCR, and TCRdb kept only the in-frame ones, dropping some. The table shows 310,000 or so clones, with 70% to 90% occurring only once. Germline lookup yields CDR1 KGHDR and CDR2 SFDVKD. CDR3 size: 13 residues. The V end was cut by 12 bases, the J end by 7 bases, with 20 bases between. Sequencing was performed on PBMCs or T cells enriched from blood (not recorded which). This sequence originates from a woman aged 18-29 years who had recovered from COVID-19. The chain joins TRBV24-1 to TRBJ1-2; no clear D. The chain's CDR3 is CASQDSELLGYTF. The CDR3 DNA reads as TGTGCCTCCCAAGACTCGGAGTTACTTGGCTACACCTTC.